These 3 T cell receptor beta chains share one sample of origin, sequenced in a study of shared clonotypes between healthy human individuals. TCRdb's table, derived via immunoSEQ multiplex PCR, lists solely in-frame clones and lacks some. The table records 980,000 or so clones, 60% to 85% of them present only once. The sequencing input was memory CD4+ T cells sorted from blood. Documented subset: CD45RA-negative fraction. Receptors were obtained from a man in his late teens or twenties in good health.

A word on this clone: The junction shows a germline mismatch at one end, possibly a read error. The chain combines TRBV7-7 with TRBJ2-5; D perhaps matches TRBD2 (6 bases). The CDR3 sequence is 15 residues long. Germline CDR1 is SSHAT and CDR2 is FNYEAQ (reference sequence). CDR3 sequence (DNA): TGTGCTAGCAGCGCATCCGGGACTCAACAAGAGACCCAGTACTTC. Translating gives CASSASGTQQETQYF.

The chain links TRBV10-1 to TRBJ1-1; tentative D call: TRBD1 (6 bases). Germline-derived CDR1 and CDR2 are WNHNN and SYGVQD (reference sequence). The CDR3 has 13 residues. With 3 bases removed from V and 11 bases from J, the gap between germline ends came to 16 bases. The CDR3 here is CASSEGEGTRAFF. Here the CDR3 DNA reads TGCGCCAGCAGTGAAGGGGAAGGGACAAGGGCTTTCTTT.

Concerning this clone itself: The sample contains more than one DNA sequence encoding this CDR3. The gene calls are TRBV5-1 and TRBJ2-1, with 7 nucleotides matching TRBD1. This CDR3 has 15 residues. In germline, CDR1 is SGHRS, CDR2 YFSETQ. V trimming: 1 base; J trimming: 0 bases; junction bases outside the gene matches: 1. The CDR3 sequence is CASSLSGGSYNEQFF. CDR3 sequence (DNA): TGCGCCAGCAGCTTGTCAGGGGGCTCCTACAATGAGCAGTTCTTC.